This T cell receptor (beta chain) is drawn from a study of T cells in Graves' hyperthyroidism and ophthalmopathy. Regarding the study as a whole: Blood samples included most of the expanded thyroid clonotypes exceeding 0.001. Prediction of ophthalmopathy progression came a median 6.5 months pre-onset.

J gave up 7 bases and V 1 base, and 4 bases lay outside the gene matches. Germline V lookup: CDR1 KGHDR, CDR2 SFDVKD. This CDR3 comprises 15 residues. Template material for amplifying TCR beta CDR3 regions consisted of RNA transcripts. An initial round of RT-PCR targeting the TCR CDR3 relied on the HTBI primer set. TCRdb processed the multiplex PCR reads anew with MiXCR; each CDR3 protein has one entry. The sample has roughly 250,000 distinct CDR3 sequences, more than 12% seen once. Those with hyperthyroidism were 18 to 65 years old, newly diagnosed, and ill for under 2 months. The blood was taken when hyperthyroidism was first diagnosed, before any ophthalmopathy symptoms showed up. This clonotype appeared many times. Its target is not known.

The TCR sequence derives from a woman aged 40-49 years with Graves' hyperthyroidism that later progressed to Graves' ophthalmopathy. Sequencing was carried out using blood. The rearrangement joins TRBV24-1 to TRBJ1-5, with TRBD1 matching over 9 bases. The CDR3 bases are TGTGCCACCAGTGATTTTCGTACAGGGGGCCAGCCCCAGCATTTT. Protein product: CATSDFRTGGQPQHF.